The clone carrying this TCR beta chain rates as large. From live CD3+CD8+TCRalphabeta+ cells, four PD-1 and/or TIGIT subsets were sorted. The CDR3 is 16 residues long. The V gene's germline CDR1 is SEHNR and CDR2 FQNEAQ (reference sequence). With 5 bases removed from V and 0 bases from J, the gap between germline ends came to 11 bases. The sample belongs to a study of circulating CD8 cells and anti-PD-1 response in melanoma. The QIAseq Immune Repertoire TCR panel built the libraries from about 14 ng of total RNA. Via MiXCR, TCRdb re-called the reads, giving one row per CDR3 protein. The repertoire holds around 700 distinct CDR3 sequences, with more than 4.5% as singletons.

The sequencing used CD8+ T cells from PBMCs, collected at baseline or after one month of anti-PD-1 therapy (not recorded which). The J gene is TRBJ2-6, the V gene TRBV7-9; a possible D gene is TRBD1 (6 bases). The TCR originated in a human donor with melanoma. This CDR3 is CASSPGQNSGANVLTF. CDR3 DNA sequence: TGTGCCAGCAGCCCCGGACAGAACTCTGGGGCCAACGTCCTGACTTTC.